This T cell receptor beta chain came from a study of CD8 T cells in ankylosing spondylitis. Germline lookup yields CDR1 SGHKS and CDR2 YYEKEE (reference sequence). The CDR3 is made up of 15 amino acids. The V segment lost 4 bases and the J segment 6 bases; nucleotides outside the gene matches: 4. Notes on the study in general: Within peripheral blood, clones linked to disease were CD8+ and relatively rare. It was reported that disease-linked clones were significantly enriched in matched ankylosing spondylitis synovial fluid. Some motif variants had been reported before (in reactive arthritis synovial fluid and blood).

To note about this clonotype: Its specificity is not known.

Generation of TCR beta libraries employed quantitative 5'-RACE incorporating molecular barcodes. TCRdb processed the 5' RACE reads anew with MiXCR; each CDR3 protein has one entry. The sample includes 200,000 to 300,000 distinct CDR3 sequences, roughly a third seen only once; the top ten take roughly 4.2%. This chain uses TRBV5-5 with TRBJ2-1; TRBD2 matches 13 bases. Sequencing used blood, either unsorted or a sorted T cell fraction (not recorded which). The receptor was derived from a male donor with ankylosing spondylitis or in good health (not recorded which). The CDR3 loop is CASSKGLAGINEQFF. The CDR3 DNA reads TGTGCCAGCAGCAAGGGACTAGCGGGGATCAATGAGCAGTTCTTC.